This is a list of T cell receptor beta chains from one sample in a study of T cells after yellow fever vaccination. TCRdb processed the 5' RACE reads anew with MiXCR; each CDR3 protein has one entry. The top ten clones hold around a quarter of a sample with fewer than 350,000 distinct CDR3 sequences, 3% to 4.5% of them seen once. The sample consisted of PBMCs, taken on the day of the yellow fever booster vaccination. The source is a man aged 18 to 35 who received the YFV17D yellow fever vaccine. Both conserved end residues are part of each CDR3. A D gene is named only where the DNA matches it firmly. Not all rows give a size; the values are once, few, many and, for expanded clones, a class.

J gene | V gene | D gene | clone size | CDR3 protein | CDR3 DNA
TRBJ2-6 | TRBV12-3/TRBV12-4 | - | many | CASSLSSGANVLTF | TGTGCCAGCAGTTTATCCTCTGGGGCCAACGTCCTGACTTTC
TRBJ2-5 | TRBV5-1 | - | many | CASSLVSRKGQETQYF | TGCGCCAGCAGCTTGGTATCCAGAAAGGGACAAGAGACCCAGTACTTC
TRBJ2-1 | TRBV7-7 | - | many | CASSPTGTLGSYNEQFF | TGTGCCAGCAGCCCGACAGGAACCCTCGGCTCCTACAATGAGCAGTTCTTC
TRBJ2-3 | TRBV5-6 | - | few | CASSLIQGDTSTDTQYF | TGTGCCAGCAGCTTAATACAGGGAGATACTAGCACAGATACGCAGTATTTT
TRBJ1-1 | TRBV7-9 | - | - | CASSGKGNTEAFF | TGTGCCAGCAGCGGAAAGGGGAACACTGAAGCTTTCTTT
TRBJ2-2 | TRBV10-2 | - | many | CASKQGINTGELFF | TGCGCCAGTAAGCAAGGAATTAACACCGGGGAGCTGTTTTTT
TRBJ2-2 | TRBV6-2/TRBV6-3 | - | - | CASWETQNTGELFF | TGTGCCAGCTGGGAGACCCAAAACACCGGGGAGCTGTTTTTT
TRBJ2-5 | TRBV11-2 | - | few | CASSLLGGAGVGTQYF | TGTGCCAGCAGCTTGTTAGGCGGGGCGGGCGTGGGGACCCAGTACTTC
TRBJ1-4 | TRBV5-3 | - | few | CARSHWDGGPANEKLFF | TGTGCCAGAAGCCACTGGGACGGGGGACCGGCTAATGAAAAACTGTTTTTT
TRBJ2-2 | TRBV4-3 | - | once | CASSHLGRTTGELFF | TGCGCCAGCAGCCATCTGGGCAGGACAACCGGGGAGCTGTTTTTT
TRBJ2-1 | TRBV20-1 | - | few | CSARVGYNEQFF | TGCAGTGCGCGGGTGGGATACAATGAGCAGTTCTTC
TRBJ2-3 | TRBV11-2 | - | - | CASRTVFGDTQYF | TGTGCCAGCCGGACCGTATTCGGGGATACGCAGTATTTT
TRBJ2-1 | TRBV10-3 | TRBD2 | many | CAIRDLTSGTVEQFF | TGTGCCATCAGAGATTTGACTAGCGGGACCGTTGAGCAGTTCTTC
TRBJ1-1 | TRBV5-5 | - | few | CASSLDWGRNTEAFF | TGTGCCAGCAGCTTGGATTGGGGTCGGAACACTGAAGCTTTCTTT
TRBJ2-1 | TRBV20-1 | - | many | CSARSGTVFDEQFF | TGCAGTGCTAGGTCCGGGACGGTCTTCGATGAGCAGTTCTTC
TRBJ1-2 | TRBV20-1 | TRBD1 | - | CSAPRTGFIYGYTF | TGCAGTGCTCCGCGGACAGGTTTTATATATGGCTACACCTTC
TRBJ1-1 | TRBV6-2/TRBV6-3 | TRBD1 | many | CASSSLTGEDTEAFF | TGTGCCAGCAGTTCCTTGACAGGGGAGGACACTGAAGCTTTCTTT
TRBJ2-7 | TRBV18 | - | few | CASSELKGMVPGEQYF | TGTGCCAGCTCAGAGCTCAAGGGGATGGTTCCTGGCGAGCAGTACTTC
TRBJ2-2 | TRBV7-2 | - | few | CASSYPISSGELFF | TGTGCCAGCAGCTACCCCATTAGTTCCGGGGAGCTGTTTTTT
TRBJ1-2 | TRBV29-1 | - | many | CSVGSPRDRSYTF | TGCAGCGTCGGGAGCCCAAGGGATAGGAGCTACACCTTC
TRBJ2-1 | TRBV12-3/TRBV12-4 | - | many | CASSEPGRAHNEQFF | TGTGCCAGCAGTGAGCCGGGAAGAGCCCACAATGAGCAGTTCTTC
TRBJ1-4 | TRBV5-1 | TRBD1 | many | CASGQGDSEKLFF | TGCGCCAGCGGACAGGGGGACAGTGAAAAACTGTTTTTT
TRBJ1-2 | TRBV29-1 | - | - | CSDTGEPGSYGYTF | TGCAGCGATACGGGTGAGCCGGGGTCCTATGGCTACACCTTC
TRBJ2-5 | TRBV20-1 | TRBD2 | few | CSAKPAGGRETQYF | TGCAGTGCCAAACCAGCGGGGGGGCGTGAGACCCAGTACTTC
TRBJ2-7 | TRBV27 | - | many | CASSHSPGTQSSYEQYF | TGTGCCAGCAGTCACAGCCCCGGGACCCAAAGCTCCTACGAGCAGTACTTC
TRBJ1-1 | TRBV19 | - | few | CASTARGAGDGEAFF | TGTGCCAGTACCGCCAGGGGCGCTGGGGACGGTGAAGCTTTCTTT
TRBJ2-1 | TRBV4-2 | TRBD2 | once | CASSTRLAGGYNEQFF | TGTGCCAGCAGCACCAGACTAGCGGGGGGGTACAATGAGCAGTTCTTC
TRBJ2-7 | TRBV29-1 | - | many | CSVRTATYEQYF | TGCAGCGTCCGGACGGCCACCTACGAGCAGTACTTC